The clone carrying this TCR beta chain was seen many times. Its antigen is still unknown. The CDR3 is 15 residues long. V lost 5 bases and J lost 0, with 16 bases in between. Per germline, CDR1 DFQATT and CDR2 SNEGSKA (reference sequence). MiXCR, run by TCRdb on the multiplex PCR reads, gives a single entry per CDR3 protein. The sample lists around 250,000 distinct CDR3 sequences, under 40% occurring once. This record comes from a study of breast tumors, draining lymph nodes, adjacent tissues. General observations from the study: Tumor TCR diversity was below lymph nodes but above nontumor tissue. The lymph node origin of tumor T cells was framed as consistent with a hypothesis, not demonstrated.

Breast cancer patients provided tissue from their axillary draining lymph nodes. Sample: axillary lymph node tissue. The receptor was derived from a female donor with breast cancer. Some clones in this sample may be carry-over from other donors' samples. The genes are TRBV20-1 and TRBJ1-2; D may be TRBD1 (5 bases). The CDR3 reads CSAVRPGQANYGYTF. In nucleotides, the CDR3 is TGCAGTGCTGTAAGACCGGGGCAAGCTAACTATGGCTACACCTTC.